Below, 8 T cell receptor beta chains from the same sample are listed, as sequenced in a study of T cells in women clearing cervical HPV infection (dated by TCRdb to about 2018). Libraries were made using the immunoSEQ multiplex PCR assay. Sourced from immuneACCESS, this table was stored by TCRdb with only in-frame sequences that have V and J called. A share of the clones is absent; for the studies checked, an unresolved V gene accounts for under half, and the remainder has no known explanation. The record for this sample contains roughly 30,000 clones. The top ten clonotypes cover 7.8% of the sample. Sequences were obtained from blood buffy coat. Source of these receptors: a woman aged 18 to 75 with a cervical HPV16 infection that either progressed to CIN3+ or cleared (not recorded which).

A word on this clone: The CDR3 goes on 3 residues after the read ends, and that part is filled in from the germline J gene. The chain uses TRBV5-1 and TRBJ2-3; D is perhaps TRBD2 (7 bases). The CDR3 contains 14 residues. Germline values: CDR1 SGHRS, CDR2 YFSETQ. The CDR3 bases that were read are TGCGCCAGCAGCTTGGGGAGGGGGGGAGAGACG. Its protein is CASSLGRGGET. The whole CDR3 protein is CASSLGRGGETQYF.

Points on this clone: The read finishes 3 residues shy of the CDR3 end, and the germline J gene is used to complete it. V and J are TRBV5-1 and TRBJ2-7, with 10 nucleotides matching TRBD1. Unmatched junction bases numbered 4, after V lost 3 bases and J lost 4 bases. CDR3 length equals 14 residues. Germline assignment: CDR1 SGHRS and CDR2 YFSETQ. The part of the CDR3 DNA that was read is TGCGCCAGCAGCTCCGGGACAGGGGAATACGAG. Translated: CASSSGTGEYE. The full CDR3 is CASSSGTGEYEQYF.

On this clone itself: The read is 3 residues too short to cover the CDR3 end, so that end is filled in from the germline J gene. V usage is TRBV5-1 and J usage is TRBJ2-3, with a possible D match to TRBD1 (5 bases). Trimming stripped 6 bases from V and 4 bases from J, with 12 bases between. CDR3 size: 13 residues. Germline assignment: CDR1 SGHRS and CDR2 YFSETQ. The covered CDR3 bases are TGCGCCAGCATGGCCAGGGCGCCAGATACG. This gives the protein CASMARAPDT. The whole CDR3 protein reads CASMARAPDTQYF.

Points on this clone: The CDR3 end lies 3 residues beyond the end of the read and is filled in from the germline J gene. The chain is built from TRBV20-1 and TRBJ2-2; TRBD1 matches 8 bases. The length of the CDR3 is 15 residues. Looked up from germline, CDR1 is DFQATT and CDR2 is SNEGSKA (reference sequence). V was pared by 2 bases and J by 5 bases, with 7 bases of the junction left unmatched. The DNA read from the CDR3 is TGCAGTGCTAGACAGGCAGACAGGGGAACCGGGGAG. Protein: CSARQADRGTGE. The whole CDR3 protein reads CSARQADRGTGELFF.

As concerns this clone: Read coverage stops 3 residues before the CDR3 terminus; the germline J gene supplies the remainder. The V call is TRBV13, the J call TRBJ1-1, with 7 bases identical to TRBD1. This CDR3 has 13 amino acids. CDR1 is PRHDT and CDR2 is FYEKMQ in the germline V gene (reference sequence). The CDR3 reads CASSLWTRGEAFF. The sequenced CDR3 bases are TGTGCCAGCAGCTTATGGACCAGGGGGGAA. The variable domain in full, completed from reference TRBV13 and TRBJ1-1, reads AAGVIQSPRHLIKEKRETATLKCYPIPRHDTVYWYQQGPGQDPQFLISFYEKMQSDKGSIPDRFSAQQFSDYHSELNMSSLELGDSALYFCASSLWTRGEAFFGQGTRLTVV.

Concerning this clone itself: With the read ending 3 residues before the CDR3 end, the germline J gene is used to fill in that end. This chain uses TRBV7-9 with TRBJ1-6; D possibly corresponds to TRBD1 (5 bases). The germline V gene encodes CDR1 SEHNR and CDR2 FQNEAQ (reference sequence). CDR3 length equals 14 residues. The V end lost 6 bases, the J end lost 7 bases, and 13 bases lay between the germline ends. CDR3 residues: CASSFDSLNSPLHF. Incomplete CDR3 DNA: TGTGCCAGCAGTTTTGACAGCCTGAATTCACCC. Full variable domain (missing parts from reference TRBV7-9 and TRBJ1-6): DTGVSQNPRHKITKRGQNVTFRCDPISEHNRLYWYRQTLGQGPEFLTYFQNEAQLEKSRLLSDRFSAERPKGSFSTLEIQRTEQGDSAMYLCASSFDSLNSPLHFGNGTRLTVT.

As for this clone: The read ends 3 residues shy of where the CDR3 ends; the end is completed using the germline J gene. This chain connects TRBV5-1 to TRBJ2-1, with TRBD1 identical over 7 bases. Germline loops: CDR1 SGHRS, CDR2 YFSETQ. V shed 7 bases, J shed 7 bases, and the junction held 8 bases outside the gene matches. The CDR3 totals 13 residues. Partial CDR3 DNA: TGCGCCAGCTCACCGAGGGGGCCTAATGAG. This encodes CASSPRGPNE. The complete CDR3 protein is CASSPRGPNEQFF.

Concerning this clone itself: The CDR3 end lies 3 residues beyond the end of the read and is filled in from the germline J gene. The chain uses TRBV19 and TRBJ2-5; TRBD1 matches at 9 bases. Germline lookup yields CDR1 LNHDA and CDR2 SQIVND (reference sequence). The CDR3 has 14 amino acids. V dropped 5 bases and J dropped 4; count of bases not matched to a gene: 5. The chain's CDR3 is CASSVTGGAETQYF. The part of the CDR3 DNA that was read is TGTGCCAGTAGTGTGACAGGGGGAGCAGAGACC.